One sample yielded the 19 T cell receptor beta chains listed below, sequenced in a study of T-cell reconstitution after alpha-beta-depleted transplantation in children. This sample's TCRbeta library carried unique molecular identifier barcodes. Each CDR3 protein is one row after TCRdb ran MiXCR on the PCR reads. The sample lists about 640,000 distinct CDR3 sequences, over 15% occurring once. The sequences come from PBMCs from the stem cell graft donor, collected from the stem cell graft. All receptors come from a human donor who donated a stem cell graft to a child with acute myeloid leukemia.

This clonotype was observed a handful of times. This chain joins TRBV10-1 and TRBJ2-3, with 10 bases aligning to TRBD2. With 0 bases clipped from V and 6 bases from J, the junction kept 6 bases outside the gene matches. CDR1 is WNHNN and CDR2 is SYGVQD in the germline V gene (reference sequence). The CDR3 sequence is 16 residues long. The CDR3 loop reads CASSESSSGGPDTQYF. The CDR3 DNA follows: TGCGCCAGCAGTGAGTCGTCTAGCGGGGGCCCCGATACGCAGTATTTT.

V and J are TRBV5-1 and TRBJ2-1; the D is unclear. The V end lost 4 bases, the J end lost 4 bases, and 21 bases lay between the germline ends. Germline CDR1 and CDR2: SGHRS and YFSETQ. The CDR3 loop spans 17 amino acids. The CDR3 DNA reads TGCGCCAGCAGCCCGGCATCTGGTAGGGCGACATACAATGAGCAGTTCTTC. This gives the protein CASSPASGRATYNEQFF.

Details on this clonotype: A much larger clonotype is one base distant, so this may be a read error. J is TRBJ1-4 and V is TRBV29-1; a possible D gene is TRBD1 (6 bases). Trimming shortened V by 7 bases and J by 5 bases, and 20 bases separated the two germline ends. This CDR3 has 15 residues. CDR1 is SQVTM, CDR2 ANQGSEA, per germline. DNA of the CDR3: TGCAGCGAGAGGAAAAGGGGGATCGGGAATGAAAAACTGTTTTTT. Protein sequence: CSERKRGIGNEKLFF.

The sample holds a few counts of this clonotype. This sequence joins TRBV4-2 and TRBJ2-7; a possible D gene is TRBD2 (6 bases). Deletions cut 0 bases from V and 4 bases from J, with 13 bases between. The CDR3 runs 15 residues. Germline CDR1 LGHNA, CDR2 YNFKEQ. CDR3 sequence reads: CASSQDRGLQYEQYF. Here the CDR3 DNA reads TGTGCCAGCAGCCAAGATAGGGGACTCCAATACGAGCAGTACTTC.

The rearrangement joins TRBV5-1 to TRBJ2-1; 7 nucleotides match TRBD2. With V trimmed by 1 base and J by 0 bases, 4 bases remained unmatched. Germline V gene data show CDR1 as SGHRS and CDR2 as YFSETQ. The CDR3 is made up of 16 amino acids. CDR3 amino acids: CASSLYGGVSYNEQFF. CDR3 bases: TGCGCCAGCAGCTTGTATGGGGGGGTCTCCTACAATGAGCAGTTCTTC.

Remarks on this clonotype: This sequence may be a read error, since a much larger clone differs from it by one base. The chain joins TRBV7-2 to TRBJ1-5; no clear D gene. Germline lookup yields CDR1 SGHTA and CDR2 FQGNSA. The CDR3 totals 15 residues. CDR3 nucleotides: TGTGCCAGCAGCTTAGTAGGGAGTAGCAATCAGCCCCAGGATTTT. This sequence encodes CASSLVGSSNQPQDF.

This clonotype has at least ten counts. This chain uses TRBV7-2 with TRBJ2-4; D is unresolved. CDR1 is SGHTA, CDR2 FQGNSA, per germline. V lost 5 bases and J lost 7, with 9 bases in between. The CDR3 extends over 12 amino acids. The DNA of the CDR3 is TGTGCCAGCAGCGGCAACGGGAACATTCAGTACTTC. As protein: CASSGNGNIQYF.

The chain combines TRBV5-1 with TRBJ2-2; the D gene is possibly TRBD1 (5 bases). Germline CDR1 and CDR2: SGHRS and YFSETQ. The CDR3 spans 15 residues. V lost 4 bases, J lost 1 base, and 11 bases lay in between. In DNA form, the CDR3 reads TGCGCCAGCAGCCTTGGACAAGAGAACACCGGGGAGCTGTTTTTT. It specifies CASSLGQENTGELFF.

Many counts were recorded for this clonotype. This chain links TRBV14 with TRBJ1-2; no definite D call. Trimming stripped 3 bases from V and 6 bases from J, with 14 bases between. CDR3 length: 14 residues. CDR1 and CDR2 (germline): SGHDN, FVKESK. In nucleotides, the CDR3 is TGTGCCAGCAGCCAGGTGGACCCTAGACATGGCTACACCTTC. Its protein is CASSQVDPRHGYTF.

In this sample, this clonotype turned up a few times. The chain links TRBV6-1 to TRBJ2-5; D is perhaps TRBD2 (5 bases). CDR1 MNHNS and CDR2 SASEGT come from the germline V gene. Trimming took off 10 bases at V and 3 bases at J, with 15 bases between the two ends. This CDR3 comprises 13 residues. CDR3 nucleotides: TGTGCCACTGAACGGGATCAGAAAGAGACCCAGTACTTC. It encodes CATERDQKETQYF.

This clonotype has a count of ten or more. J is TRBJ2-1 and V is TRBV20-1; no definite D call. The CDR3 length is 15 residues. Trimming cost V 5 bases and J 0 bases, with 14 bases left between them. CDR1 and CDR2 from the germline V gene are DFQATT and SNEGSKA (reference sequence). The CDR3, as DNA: TGCAGTGCTGCGACTGTAGGTAGCTCCTACAATGAGCAGTTCTTC. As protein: CSAATVGSSYNEQFF.

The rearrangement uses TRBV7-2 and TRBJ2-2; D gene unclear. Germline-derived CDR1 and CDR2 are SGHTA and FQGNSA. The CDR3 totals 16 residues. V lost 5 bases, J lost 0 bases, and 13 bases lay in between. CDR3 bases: TGTGCCAGCAGCCCCTCCCCGTTCGCGAACACCGGGGAGCTGTTTTTT. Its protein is CASSPSPFANTGELFF.

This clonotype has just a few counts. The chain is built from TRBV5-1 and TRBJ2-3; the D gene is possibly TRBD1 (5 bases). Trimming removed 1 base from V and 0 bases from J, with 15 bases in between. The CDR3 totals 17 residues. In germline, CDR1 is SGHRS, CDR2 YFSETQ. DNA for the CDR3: TGCGCCAGCAGCTTGATCAGACAGCGCTCTAGCACAGATACGCAGTATTTT. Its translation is CASSLIRQRSSTDTQYF. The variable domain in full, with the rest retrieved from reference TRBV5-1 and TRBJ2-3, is KAGVTQTPRYLIKTRGQQVTLSCSPISGHRSVSWYQQTPGQGLQFLFEYFSETQRNKGNFPGRFSGRQFSNSRSEMNVSTLELGDSALYLCASSLIRQRSSTDTQYFGPGTRLTVL.

The DNA for the CDR3 is TGTGCCAGCTCCCAACTAGCGGGGGGCTTCTATGAGCAGTTCTTC. Translation: CASSQLAGGFYEQFF. This chain connects TRBV19 to TRBJ2-1; 12 bases map to TRBD2. CDR3 size: 15 residues. V gave up 9 bases and J gave up 8 bases; unmatched junction bases: 11. The germline V gene encodes CDR1 LNHDA and CDR2 SQIVND (reference sequence). The full variable domain, rest sourced from reference TRBV19 and TRBJ2-1, is DGGITQSPKYLFRKEGQNVTLSCEQNLNHDAMYWYRQDPGQGLRLIYYSQIVNDFQKGDIAEGYSVSREKKESFPLTVTSAQKNPTAFYLCASSQLAGGFYEQFFGPGTRLTVL.

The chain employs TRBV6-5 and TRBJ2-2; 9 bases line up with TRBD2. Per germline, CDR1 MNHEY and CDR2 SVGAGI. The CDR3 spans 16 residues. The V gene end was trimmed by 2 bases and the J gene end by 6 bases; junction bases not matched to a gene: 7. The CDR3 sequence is CASSYLSTSGSGELFF. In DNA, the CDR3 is TGTGCCAGCAGTTACCTCTCGACTAGCGGTTCCGGGGAGCTGTTTTTT.

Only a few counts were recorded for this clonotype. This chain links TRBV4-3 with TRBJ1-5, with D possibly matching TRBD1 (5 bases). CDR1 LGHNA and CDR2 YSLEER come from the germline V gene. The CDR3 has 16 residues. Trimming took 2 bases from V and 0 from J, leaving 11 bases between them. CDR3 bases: TGCGCCAGCAGCCAATTTCCAGGGAATAGCAATCAGCCCCAGCATTTT. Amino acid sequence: CASSQFPGNSNQPQHF.

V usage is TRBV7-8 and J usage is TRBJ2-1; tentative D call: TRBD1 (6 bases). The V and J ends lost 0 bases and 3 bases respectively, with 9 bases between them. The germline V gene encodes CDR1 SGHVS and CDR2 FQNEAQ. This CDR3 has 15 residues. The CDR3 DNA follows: TGTGCCAGCAGCTTAGCGGGGGCCATCTACAATGAGCAGTTCTTC. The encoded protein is CASSLAGAIYNEQFF.

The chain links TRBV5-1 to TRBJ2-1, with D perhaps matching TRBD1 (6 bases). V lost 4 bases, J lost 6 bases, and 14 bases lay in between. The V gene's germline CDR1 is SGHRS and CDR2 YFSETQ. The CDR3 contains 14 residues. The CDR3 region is CASSPARGSNEQFF. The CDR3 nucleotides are TGCGCCAGCAGCCCAGCCAGGGGCAGCAATGAGCAGTTCTTC.

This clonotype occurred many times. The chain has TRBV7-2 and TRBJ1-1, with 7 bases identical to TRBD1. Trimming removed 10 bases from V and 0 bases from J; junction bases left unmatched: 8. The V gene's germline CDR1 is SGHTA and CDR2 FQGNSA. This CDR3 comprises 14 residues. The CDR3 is CAIATGPMNTEAFF. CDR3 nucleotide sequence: TGTGCCATCGCGACAGGGCCTATGAACACTGAAGCTTTCTTT.